The 23 T cell receptor beta chains presented below share a single source sample, sequenced in a study of breast tumors, draining lymph nodes, adjacent tissues. TCRdb redid the calling of the multiplex PCR reads with MiXCR, one entry per CDR3 protein. The top ten hold approximately 2.7% of the sample, which has some 150,000 distinct CDR3 sequences, approximately 20% seen once. Breast cancer patients provided tissue from their axillary draining lymph nodes. Sequencing used axillary lymph node tissue. These receptors all come from a female donor with breast cancer. Some clones in this sample may be carry-over from other donors' samples.

This clonotype was recorded many times. The CDR3 nucleotides read TGTGCCAGCAGCTCCCGCGGCGAGCAGTACTTC. Protein product: CASSSRGEQYF. This chain connects TRBV7-2 to TRBJ2-7; D ambiguous. Germline assignment: CDR1 SGHTA and CDR2 FQGNSA. There are 11 residues in the CDR3. Between the trimmed V and J ends, which lost 4 bases and 6 bases, there was a span of 7 bases.

This clonotype occurred a few times. V usage is TRBV28 and J usage is TRBJ1-2; weak D call: TRBD1 (6 bases). Trimming took 5 bases from V and 2 from J, leaving 12 bases between them. The CDR3 length is 14 residues. The germline V gene has CDR1 MDHEN and CDR2 SYDVKM. The CDR3 DNA follows: TGTGCCAGCAGTAAGGGGGGTCCCAACTATGGCTACACCTTC. Its translation: CASSKGGPNYGYTF.

This clonotype occurred once. This may stem from a read error, because a much larger clone lies one nucleotide away. The final CDR3 position lacks the conserved phenylalanine or tryptophan, pointing to a likely read error. The rearrangement links TRBV12-3 or TRBV12-4 to TRBJ2-1; tentative D call: TRBD1 (5 bases). This CDR3 is 15 amino acids long. Trimming shortened V by 3 bases and J by 4 bases, and 13 bases separated the two germline ends. In nucleotides, the CDR3 is TGTGCCAGCAGTTTCGTCGGTAGGGGATACAATGAGCAGTTCCTC. Amino acids: CASSFVGRGYNEQFL.

This clonotype was recorded many times. J is TRBJ2-3 and V is TRBV20-1, with 7 bases fitting TRBD2. This CDR3 has 14 residues. The germline CDR1 and CDR2 sequences are DFQATT and SNEGSKA (reference sequence). In DNA, the CDR3 is TGCAGGCTTTCCCCGGGAGGTAGGACAGATACGCAGTATTTT. It specifies CRLSPGGRTDTQYF.

This clonotype was counted ten times or more. J is TRBJ2-3 and V is TRBV5-1; possibly TRBD1 for D (6 bases). Germline V gene sequence: CDR1 SGHRS, CDR2 YFSETQ. The CDR3 has 15 residues. V was pared by 2 bases and J by 6 bases, with 16 bases between. This CDR3 is CASSFGSGVSDTQYF. The DNA of the CDR3 is TGCGCCAGCAGCTTTGGGTCAGGGGTCTCGGATACGCAGTATTTT. Variable domain in full (rest from reference TRBV5-1 and TRBJ2-3): KAGVTQTPRYLIKTRGQQVTLSCSPISGHRSVSWYQQTPGQGLQFLFEYFSETQRNKGNFPGRFSGRQFSNSRSEMNVSTLELGDSALYLCASSFGSGVSDTQYFGPGTRLTVL.

Comments on this clonotype: This may be a read error, as it is one base from a much larger clone. This sequence joins TRBV6-5 and TRBJ2-1; 10 bases match TRBD1. The CDR3 is 14 amino acids. Germline CDR1 reads MNHEY; CDR2 reads SVGAGI. The CDR3 bases are TGTGCCAGCAGCTCCGGGACAGGGGTCAATGGGCAGTTCTTC. Amino acid sequence: CASSSGTGVNGQFF.

This clonotype appeared many times. The J gene is TRBJ1-5, the V gene TRBV5-6, with D unresolved. With 4 bases removed from V and 0 bases from J, the gap between germline ends came to 8 bases. This CDR3 has 14 residues. Looked up from germline, CDR1 is SGHDT and CDR2 is YYEEEE. The CDR3 protein is CASSALHSNQPQHF. In DNA, the CDR3 is TGTGCCAGCAGCGCGTTACATAGCAATCAGCCCCAGCATTTT.

This clonotype was observed many times. The V call is TRBV11-3, the J call TRBJ1-6, with a tentative D call TRBD1 (5 bases). With 5 bases removed from V and 9 bases from J, the gap between germline ends came to 14 bases. Per the germline V gene, CDR1 is SGHNT and CDR2 is YENEEA. This CDR3 has 14 amino acids. The CDR3 region has the DNA TGTGCCAGCAGCCCCGAAGGGGATATTTCACCCCTCCACTTT. Translated, it gives CASSPEGDISPLHF.

This clonotype has a count of ten or more. This sequence joins TRBV7-8 and TRBJ2-5; 7 nucleotides match TRBD1. Trimming took 5 bases from V and 1 from J; bases not matched to a gene: 7. Germline V gives CDR1 SGHVS, CDR2 FQNEAQ. The CDR3 runs to 15 residues. The CDR3 region is CASSAHQGVQETQYF. DNA of the CDR3: TGTGCCAGCAGCGCACACCAGGGGGTCCAAGAGACCCAGTACTTC.

The chain uses TRBV6-2 or TRBV6-3 and TRBJ1-4; D is possibly TRBD1 (5 bases). V shed 6 bases and J shed 7 bases, with 9 bases lying between them. This CDR3 comprises 12 residues. CDR1 and CDR2 from the germline V gene are MNHEY and SVGEGT. DNA of the CDR3: TGTGCCAGCAGCCGCCAGGGTGAAAAACTGTTTTTT. Translated, it gives CASSRQGEKLFF.

This clonotype has a count of ten or more. This CDR3 reads CASSLDTQPQHF. CDR3 bases: TGTGCCAGCAGTCTGGACACTCAGCCCCAGCATTTT. The gene calls are TRBV6-1 and TRBJ1-5; the D gene is possibly TRBD1 (5 bases). Trimming took off 5 bases at V and 6 bases at J, with 8 bases between the two ends. In germline, CDR1 is MNHNS, CDR2 SASEGT. The CDR3 consists of 12 residues.

About this clonotype itself: This clone may be a read error of a much larger clone one base away. This sequence joins TRBV7-7 and TRBJ2-7, with 7 bases aligning to TRBD2. The ends lost 5 bases at V and 6 bases at J; junction bases unmatched: 7. The germline gives CDR1 SSHAT, CDR2 FNYEAQ (reference sequence). This CDR3 contains 13 residues. The CDR3 region has the DNA TGTGCCAGCAGCCCTCCCGGGAGGCCCGAGCAGTACTTC. This codes for CASSPPGRPEQYF.

V and J are TRBV2 and TRBJ2-6, with 8 bases lining up with TRBD1. This CDR3 has 17 residues. V dropped 8 bases and J dropped 2; count of bases not matched to a gene: 11. From germline, CDR1 is SNHLY and CDR2 FYNNEI. CDR3 coding DNA: TGTGCCAGCGTGAGAGGGCAGGGGGCTCCTGGGGCCAACGTCCTGACTTTC. It yields the protein CASVRGQGAPGANVLTF.

This clonotype has a handful of counts. The chain has TRBV28 and TRBJ2-1; TRBD1 aligns across 7 bases. The V gene end was trimmed by 5 bases and the J gene end by 7 bases; junction bases not matched to a gene: 14. This CDR3 has 16 residues. CDR1 is MDHEN and CDR2 is SYDVKM in the germline V gene. The CDR3 bases are TGTGCCAGCAGTCTCACCTGGGCAGGGGGAAAAAATGAGCAGTTCTTC. It yields the protein CASSLTWAGGKNEQFF.

The table lists this clonotype with many counts. CDR3 in amino acids: CSARLGSYEQYF. Here the CDR3 DNA reads TGCAGTGCTAGATTGGGGTCCTACGAGCAGTACTTC. The chain carries TRBV20-1 and TRBJ2-7; D not resolved. Germline lookup yields CDR1 DFQATT and CDR2 SNEGSKA (reference sequence). The V and J ends lost 2 bases and 1 base respectively, with 6 bases between them. The CDR3 loop spans 12 amino acids.

This clonotype was detected many times. The V and J genes are TRBV7-2 and TRBJ2-5, with D perhaps matching TRBD1 (6 bases). CDR1 SGHTA and CDR2 FQGNSA come from the germline V gene. V lost 5 bases and J lost 1, with 11 bases in between. CDR3 length equals 14 residues. This CDR3 is CASSLGGAQETQYF. The CDR3 coding sequence is TGTGCCAGCAGCCTAGGGGGAGCCCAAGAGACCCAGTACTTC.

At least ten counts were recorded for this clonotype. V usage is TRBV3-1 and J usage is TRBJ2-7; D is possibly TRBD1 (5 bases). The CDR3 is made up of 11 amino acids. V shed 8 bases and J shed 3 bases, with 8 bases lying between them. Looked up from germline, CDR1 is LGHDT and CDR2 is YNNKEL (reference sequence). CDR3 DNA sequence: TGTGCCAGCGGGGCACTCTACGAGCAGTACTTC. It specifies CASGALYEQYF.

As regards this clonotype: The junction does not match germline at one end; this may be a read error. The chain carries TRBV5-1 and TRBJ1-2; D is possibly TRBD1 (6 bases). This CDR3 is 16 amino acids long. CDR1 is SGHRS, CDR2 YFSETQ, per germline. CDR3 region: CASSYTGGQGAYGYIF. CDR3 nucleotide sequence: TGCGCCAGCAGCTACACCGGGGGCCAGGGTGCCTACGGCTACATCTTC.

This clonotype came up a few times. A much larger clone differs from this one at a single base, so this may be a read error. The chain recombines TRBV12-3 or TRBV12-4 with TRBJ2-7; 9 nucleotides agree with TRBD2. This CDR3 has 14 residues. Trimming at V came to 7 bases and at J to 2 bases, leaving 6 bases not matched to a gene. The CDR3 sequence is CASTIAGAPYEQYF. The CDR3 region has the DNA TGTGCCAGCACTATAGCGGGAGCTCCCTACGAGCAGTACTTC.

This clonotype has ten or more counts. V gene TRBV5-1 combines with J gene TRBJ2-2; 7 nucleotides align to TRBD1. The germline V gene has CDR1 SGHRS and CDR2 YFSETQ. The CDR3 consists of 15 residues. V lost 2 bases to trimming and J lost 4 bases; unmatched junction nucleotides: 5. The CDR3 here is CASSLEGQITGELFF. The CDR3 DNA reads as TGCGCCAGCAGCTTAGAGGGACAGATCACCGGGGAGCTGTTTTTT.

This clonotype was seen many times. The chain recombines TRBV28 with TRBJ2-7; no reliable D call. V lost 2 bases and J 2 bases, leaving 13 bases between the germline ends. The length of the CDR3 is 15 residues. Looked up from germline, CDR1 is MDHEN and CDR2 is SYDVKM. CDR3 protein: CASSLNVPVPYEQYF. CDR3 coding DNA: TGTGCCAGCAGTTTAAACGTACCAGTTCCCTACGAGCAGTACTTC. The full variable domain, with the rest looked up from reference TRBV28 and TRBJ2-7, is DVKVTQSSRYLVKRTGEKVFLECVQDMDHENMFWYRQDPGLGLRLIYFSYDVKMKEKGDIPEGYSVSREKKERFSLILESASTNQTSMYLCASSLNVPVPYEQYFGPGTRLTVT.

CDR3 sequence reads: CASSGGTEQETQYF. The CDR3 DNA is TGTGCCAGCAGCGGGGGGACAGAGCAAGAGACCCAGTACTTC. V usage is TRBV9 and J usage is TRBJ2-5; TRBD1 aligns across 7 bases. The CDR3 has 14 amino acids. CDR1 and CDR2 from the germline V gene are SGDLS and YYNGEE. V gave up 3 bases and J gave up 2 bases; unmatched junction bases: 4.

This clonotype was detected many times. This sequence joins TRBV29-1 and TRBJ2-7; D gene uncertain. Deletions cut 6 bases from V and 7 bases from J, with 19 bases between. Germline-derived CDR1 and CDR2 are SQVTM and ANQGSEA. The CDR3 is 13 amino acids. CDR3 loop: CSVNVGGKREQYF. The CDR3 DNA is TGCAGCGTGAACGTCGGCGGAAAGAGGGAGCAGTACTTC.